A selection of T cell receptor beta chains follows, all from one sample in a study of T-cell reconstitution after alpha-beta-depleted transplantation in children. TCRdb passed the PCR reads through MiXCR, listing each CDR3 protein once. This sample has hundreds of thousands of distinct CDR3 sequences, with about 11% found just once. Sequenced here: PBMCs, sampled before TCRalphabeta/CD19-depleted stem cell transplant. The receptor source for this set is a child aged 2 to 10 with inherited bone marrow failure, due to receive a stem cell transplant. Each CDR3 is given with its conserved first and last residue. The order of the fields is D gene, clone size, V gene, J gene, CDR3 DNA, CDR3 protein. D genes are given only for firm matches. Not every row has a clone size; where given, it reads once, few, many or a size class.

>NA|many|TRBV12-3/TRBV12-4|TRBJ2-3
TGTGCCAGCAGTCTACCACAAGATACGCAGTATTTT
CASSLPQDTQYF
>NA|many|TRBV7-8|TRBJ2-1
TGTGCCAGCATCCCACTAGGCCTCAATGAGCAGTTCTTC
CASIPLGLNEQFF
>NA|many|TRBV7-2|TRBJ1-2
TGTGCCAGCAGCTTAGCGACAGCAAGTTTTCCCACCTTC
CASSLATASFPTF
>NA|few|TRBV12-3/TRBV12-4|TRBJ2-1
TGTGCCAGCACCCCGTGGGCTAGACTAGGTCGACTAAAAGACAATGAGCAGTTCTTC
CASTPWARLGRLKDNEQFF
>NA|many|TRBV5-1|TRBJ2-2
TGCGCCAGCAGCCCCCGCGAAACCAACACCGGGGAGCTGTTTTTT
CASSPRETNTGELFF
>NA|few|TRBV20-1|TRBJ1-6
TGCAGTGCCTTTGAGTTGGGGGGGGTCTATAATTCACCCCTCCATTTT
CSAFELGGVYNSPLHF
>NA|NA|TRBV14|TRBJ2-5
TGTGCCAGCAGCCGAGGACTGAGGGAGACCCAGTACTTC
CASSRGLRETQYF
>TRBD1|NA|TRBV30|TRBJ1-5
TGTGCCTGGGGGACAGGGAATAGCAATCAGCCCCAGCATTTT
CAWGTGNSNQPQHF
>NA|many|TRBV20-1|TRBJ2-3
TGCAGTGCTAGAGCTACTAGCCTAGTAACAGATACGCAGTATTTT
CSARATSLVTDTQYF
>NA|few|TRBV15|TRBJ2-7
TGTGCCACCAGTGGGACCGGGACTTACTACGAGCAGTACTTC
CATSGTGTYYEQYF
>NA|few|TRBV7-2|TRBJ2-7
TGTGCCAGCAGCTTTTCAGGGGTTAATTCGCACTACGAGCAGTACTTC
CASSFSGVNSHYEQYF
>NA|many|TRBV12-3/TRBV12-4|TRBJ2-3
TGTGCCAGCACCTCCCCCCTACGCGTTGGTACGCAGTATTTT
CASTSPLRVGTQYF
>TRBD2|NA|TRBV5-4|TRBJ2-6
TGTGCCAGCAGCTGGCAGGGGTTCCGACTAGCGGGAGAGACGCCTGGGGCCAACGTCCTGACTTTC
CASSWQGFRLAGETPGANVLTF
>NA|many|TRBV4-1|TRBJ2-7
TGCGCCAGCAGCCAAGCTCAGGGGAACCACGAGCAGTACTTC
CASSQAQGNHEQYF
>NA|NA|TRBV23-1|TRBJ2-2
TGCGCCAGCAGTCAGGAACTAAACACCGGGGAGCTGTTTTTT
CASSQELNTGELFF
>NA|many|TRBV4-3|TRBJ2-5
TGCGCCAGCAGCCAATATAGTTGGGAGACCCAGTACTTC
CASSQYSWETQYF
>NA|many|TRBV2|TRBJ1-1
TGTGCCAGCAGTGGGGGCGAGAACACTGAAGCTTTCTTT
CASSGGENTEAFF
>NA|NA|TRBV5-1|TRBJ2-1
TGCGCCAGCAGCCTGACCCTCGGGGCGAGCTCCTACAATGAGCAGTTCTTC
CASSLTLGASSYNEQFF
>NA|NA|TRBV19|TRBJ2-7
TGTGCCAGTAGCCCGGGTCCTACCGGGCTCTACGAGCAGTACTTC
CASSPGPTGLYEQYF
>NA|many|TRBV7-9|TRBJ1-2
TGTGCCAGCAGCTCCCCCCACAGGGTGGATGGCTACACCTTC
CASSSPHRVDGYTF
>TRBD1|many|TRBV15|TRBJ1-2
TGTGCCACCAGCAGTGCTAGGGGGACAGGGAGCGACTACACCTTC
CATSSARGTGSDYTF
>NA|few|TRBV5-1|TRBJ1-2
TGCGCCAGCAGCTTGAGTCCAAGGGATACGCTTAACTATGGCTACACCTTC
CASSLSPRDTLNYGYTF
>NA|many|TRBV12-3/TRBV12-4|TRBJ2-3
TGTGCCAGCACCCCCACCGGGTCAGATACGCAGTATTTT
CASTPTGSDTQYF
>TRBD1|many|TRBV29-1|TRBJ2-1
TGCAGCGTGGACAGGGGGGAGTCCCCCTACAATGAGCAGTTCTTC
CSVDRGESPYNEQFF
>TRBD1|few|TRBV20-1|TRBJ1-5
TGCAGTGCTAGATCGGACAGGGAGGTTCAGCCCCAGCATTTT
CSARSDREVQPQHF
>NA|many|TRBV5-1|TRBJ1-2
TGCGCCAGCAGCTCCCTGACAGCGTTCTATGGCTACACCTTC
CASSSLTAFYGYTF
>NA|NA|TRBV4-1|TRBJ2-1
TGCGCCAGCAGCCAAGGAGGAGGCGGACACAATGAGCAGTTCTTC
CASSQGGGGHNEQFF
>NA|many|TRBV20-1|TRBJ2-2
TGCAGTGCTAGGTGGGGCCTATCCACCGGGGAGCTGTTTTTT
CSARWGLSTGELFF
>TRBD1|NA|TRBV7-2|TRBJ2-7
TGTGCCAGCAGCGAACGGAAACAGGGGGCCCTCTTCTACGAGCAGTACTTC
CASSERKQGALFYEQYF
>NA|many|TRBV20-1|TRBJ2-7
TGCAGTGCTAGAGGCAGGGAAGGTTACGAGCAGTACTTC
CSARGREGYEQYF
>TRBD2|NA|TRBV5-1|TRBJ2-5
TGCGCCAGCAGCTTGGAGGCTAGCGGTTCAGAGACCCAGTACTTC
CASSLEASGSETQYF
>NA|many|TRBV28|TRBJ2-7
TGTGCCAGCAGTTTATTTGGGCACCCCCTAGGGTACGAGCAGTACTTC
CASSLFGHPLGYEQYF
>TRBD2|many|TRBV15|TRBJ2-7
TGTGCCACCAGTGCTGGACTAGCGGGAGTTCGGTACTTC
CATSAGLAGVRYF
>TRBD1|many|TRBV20-1|TRBJ2-7
TGCAGTGCCTCCAGGGGGCGAGGCTCCTACGAGCAGTACTTC
CSASRGRGSYEQYF
>NA|many|TRBV27|TRBJ1-2
TGTGCCAGCAGTTCCCGGTTTGGAGGGGTCTATGGCTACACCTTC
CASSSRFGGVYGYTF
>NA|few|TRBV27|TRBJ2-5
TGTGCCAGCAGTCGGAATAGGGACGTGGGTCCTCGGGAGACCCAGTACTTC
CASSRNRDVGPRETQYF
>NA|many|TRBV24-1|TRBJ1-1
TGTGCCACCAGTGTTGGGGGGAACACTGAAGCTTTCTTT
CATSVGGNTEAFF
>TRBD1|many|TRBV12-3/TRBV12-4|TRBJ1-5
TGTGCCAGCAGATATGACAGGGATCAGCCCCAGCATTTT
CASRYDRDQPQHF
>NA|many|TRBV20-1|TRBJ2-5
TGCAGTGCTAGAGATCCGGCGCAGGGAGGGGGAGAGACCCAGTACTTC
CSARDPAQGGGETQYF
>NA|many|TRBV27|TRBJ2-1
TGTGCCAGCAGTTGGGTCACCGCAGATGAGCAGTTCTTC
CASSWVTADEQFF
>NA|many|TRBV10-3|TRBJ1-3
TGTGCCATCAGACCCGACACCTCTGGAAACACCATATATTTT
CAIRPDTSGNTIYF
>TRBD2|many|TRBV6-2/TRBV6-3|TRBJ2-1
TGTGCCAGCAGACCCGGACTAGCCGGGCAGTTCTTC
CASRPGLAGQFF
>NA|few|TRBV30|TRBJ2-3
TGTGCCTGGAGTGAAGAGGGGACGCAGTATTTT
CAWSEEGTQYF
>TRBD2|few|TRBV7-8|TRBJ2-1
TGTGCCAGCAGCCGAGGACTAGTCGGTGAGCAGTTCTTC
CASSRGLVGEQFF